The subject of this entry is one TCR beta chain. The assay was immunoSEQ multiplex PCR, and TCRdb's table has in-frame clones only and misses some. Here the sample spans fewer than 130,000 clones, approximately 93% being singletons. The sample belongs to a study of T cell changes during pregnancy in multiple sclerosis. The origin of this receptor is a female donor with multiple sclerosis, enrolled in a pregnancy study. The sequences come from peripheral blood, collected after pregnancy.

CDR3 DNA sequence: TGTGCCAGCAGTCGGACAGCTGAGTTAGCCAAAAACATTCAGTACTTC. Translating it yields CASSRTAELAKNIQYF. This chain joins TRBV2 and TRBJ2-4, with D perhaps matching TRBD1 (6 bases). V lost 5 bases to trimming and J lost 0 bases, with 14 bases between them. Germline lookup yields CDR1 SNHLY and CDR2 FYNNEI. This CDR3 region has 16 residues.